This T cell receptor (beta chain) derives from a study of early T cells in non-severe SARS-CoV-2 infection. About the study: The sequenced material was bulk RNA from unsorted whole blood, and its chains were unpaired.

Germline assignment: CDR1 SGHVS and CDR2 FQNEAQ. The CDR3 sequence is 14 residues long. The V and J ends lost 5 bases and 2 bases respectively, with 12 bases between them. Researchers tagged individual cDNA molecules with unique molecular identifiers. TCRdb passed the 5' RACE reads through MiXCR, listing each CDR3 protein once. The profile covers some 90,000 distinct CDR3 sequences, with about 15% appearing a single time and around 5.4% taken by the ten largest. Study results and limitations: Private and CD4 specificities were missed by VDJdb matching, which favored anti-spike CD8 responses.

This clonotype was observed a few times. Its antigen remains unknown. V gene TRBV7-8 combines with J gene TRBJ1-1, with a weak D call TRBD1 (6 bases). This TCR was sampled from an adult who was a healthcare worker with PCR-confirmed SARS-CoV-2 infection or an uninfected control (not recorded which). Sequenced sample: whole blood. CDR3 amino acids: CASSVGTYNTEAFF. The DNA of the CDR3 is TGTGCCAGCAGCGTGGGGACATACAACACTGAAGCTTTCTTT.